This entry features one T cell receptor (beta chain) sequence. The sample comes from a study of shared clonotypes between healthy human individuals. The data were produced by immunoSEQ multiplex PCR, yet TCRdb's version contains in-frame clones alone and is incomplete. The sample lists hundreds of thousands of clones, 55% to 75% seen once, with about 1.7% in the top ten. The sequencing sample was made of memory CD4+ T cells sorted from blood. As to subset: CD45RA-negative fraction. This clonotype was sampled from a woman aged 25-40 years in good health.

This chain's CDR3 is CASRERWTSGNYEQYF. In DNA, the CDR3 is TGTGCCAGCAGGGAGAGGTGGACTAGCGGGAACTACGAGCAGTACTTC. The chain is built from TRBV27 and TRBJ2-7, with 12 bases lining up with TRBD2. The CDR3 spans 16 residues. Germline trimming cut 6 bases from V and 3 bases from J; bases unmatched to any gene: 9. Germline CDR1 MNHEY, CDR2 SMNVEV (reference sequence).